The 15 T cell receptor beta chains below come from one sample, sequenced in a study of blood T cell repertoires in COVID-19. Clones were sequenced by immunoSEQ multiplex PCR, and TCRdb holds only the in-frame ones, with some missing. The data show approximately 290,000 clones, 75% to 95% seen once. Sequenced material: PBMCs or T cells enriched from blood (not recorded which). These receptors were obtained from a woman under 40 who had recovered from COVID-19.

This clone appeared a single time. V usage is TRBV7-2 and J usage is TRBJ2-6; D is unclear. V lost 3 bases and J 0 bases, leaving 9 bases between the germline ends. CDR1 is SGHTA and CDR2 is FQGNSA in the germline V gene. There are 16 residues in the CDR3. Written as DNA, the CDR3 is TGTGCCAGCAGCTTCTGGCCGAACTCTGGGGCCAACGTCCTGACTTTC. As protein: CASSFWPNSGANVLTF.

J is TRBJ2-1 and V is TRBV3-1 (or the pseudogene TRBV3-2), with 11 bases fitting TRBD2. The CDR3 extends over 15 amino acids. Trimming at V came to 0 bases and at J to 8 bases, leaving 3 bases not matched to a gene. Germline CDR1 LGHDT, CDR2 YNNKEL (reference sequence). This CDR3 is CASSQDLAGGDEQFF. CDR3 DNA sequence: TGTGCCAGCAGCCAAGACCTAGCGGGAGGAGATGAGCAGTTCTTC.

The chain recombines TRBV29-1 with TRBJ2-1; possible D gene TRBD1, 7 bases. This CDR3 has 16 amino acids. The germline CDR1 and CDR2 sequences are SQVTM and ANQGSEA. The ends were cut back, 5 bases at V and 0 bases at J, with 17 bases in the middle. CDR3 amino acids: CSVNGQGGSSYNEQFF. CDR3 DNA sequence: TGCAGCGTTAATGGGCAGGGGGGAAGCTCCTACAATGAGCAGTTCTTC.

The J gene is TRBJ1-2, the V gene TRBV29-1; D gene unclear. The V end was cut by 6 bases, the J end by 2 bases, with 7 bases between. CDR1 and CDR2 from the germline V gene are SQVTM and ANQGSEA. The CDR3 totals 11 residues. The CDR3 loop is CSVTLNYGYTF. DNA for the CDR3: TGCAGCGTGACTTTGAACTATGGCTACACCTTC.

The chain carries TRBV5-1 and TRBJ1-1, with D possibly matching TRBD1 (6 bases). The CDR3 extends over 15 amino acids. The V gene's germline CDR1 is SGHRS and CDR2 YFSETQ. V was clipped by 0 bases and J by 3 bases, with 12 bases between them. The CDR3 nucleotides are TGCGCCAGCAGCTTGGGACAGGCAAGGGACACTGAAGCTTTCTTT. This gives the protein CASSLGQARDTEAFF.

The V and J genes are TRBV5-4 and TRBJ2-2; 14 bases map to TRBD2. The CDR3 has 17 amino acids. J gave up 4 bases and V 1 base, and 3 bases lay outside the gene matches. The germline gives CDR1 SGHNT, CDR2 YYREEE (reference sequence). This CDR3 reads CASSLIGTSGGTGELFF. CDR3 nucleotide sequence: TGTGCCAGCAGCTTGATAGGGACTAGCGGGGGCACCGGGGAGCTGTTTTTT.

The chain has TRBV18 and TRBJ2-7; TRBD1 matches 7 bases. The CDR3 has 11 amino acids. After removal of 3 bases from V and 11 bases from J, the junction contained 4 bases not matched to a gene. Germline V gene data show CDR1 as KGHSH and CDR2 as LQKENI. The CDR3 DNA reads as TGTGCCAGCTCACCCGACAGGGTCAAGTACTTC. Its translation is CASSPDRVKYF. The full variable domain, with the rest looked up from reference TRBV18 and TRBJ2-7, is NAGVMQNPRHLVRRRGQEARLRCSPMKGHSHVYWYRQLPEEGLKFMVYLQKENIIDESGMPKERFSAEFPKEGPSILRIQQVVRGDSAAYFCASSPDRVKYFGPGTRLTVT.

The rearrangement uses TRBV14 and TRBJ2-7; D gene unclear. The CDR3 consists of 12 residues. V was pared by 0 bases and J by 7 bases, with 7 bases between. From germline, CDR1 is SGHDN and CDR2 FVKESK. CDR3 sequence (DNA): TGTGCCAGCAGCCAAGATCTCGTAGAGCAGTACTTC. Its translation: CASSQDLVEQYF.

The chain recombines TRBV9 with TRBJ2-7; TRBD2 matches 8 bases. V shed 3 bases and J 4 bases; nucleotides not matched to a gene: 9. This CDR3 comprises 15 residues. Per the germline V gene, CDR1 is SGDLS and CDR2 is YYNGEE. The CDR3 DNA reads TGTGCCAGCAGCGCGAGGGCGGGAGGAGGATACGAGCAGTACTTC. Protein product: CASSARAGGGYEQYF.

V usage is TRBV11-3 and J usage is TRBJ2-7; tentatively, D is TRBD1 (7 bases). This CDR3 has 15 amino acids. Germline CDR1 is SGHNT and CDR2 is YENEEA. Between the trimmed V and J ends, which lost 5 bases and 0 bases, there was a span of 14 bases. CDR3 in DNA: TGTGCCAGCAGCCGCGGGACAGCAACCTCCTACGAGCAGTACTTC. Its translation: CASSRGTATSYEQYF.

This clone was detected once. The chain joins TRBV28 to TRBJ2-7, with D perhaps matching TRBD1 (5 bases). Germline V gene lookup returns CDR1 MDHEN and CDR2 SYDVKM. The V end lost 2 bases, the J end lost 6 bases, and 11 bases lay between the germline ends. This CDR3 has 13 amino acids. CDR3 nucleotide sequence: TGTGCCAGCAGTTTAGGCAGGGTAACCGAGCAGTACTTC. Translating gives CASSLGRVTEQYF.

The CDR3 spells CASRSGGQGTEAFF. CDR3 nucleotide sequence: TGTGCCAGTAGATCAGGGGGACAGGGCACTGAAGCTTTCTTT. The V and J genes are TRBV19 and TRBJ1-1, with TRBD1 matching 9 bases. Germline loops: CDR1 LNHDA, CDR2 SQIVND (reference sequence). Trimming took 6 bases from V and 4 from J; bases not matched to a gene: 6. This CDR3 is 14 amino acids long.

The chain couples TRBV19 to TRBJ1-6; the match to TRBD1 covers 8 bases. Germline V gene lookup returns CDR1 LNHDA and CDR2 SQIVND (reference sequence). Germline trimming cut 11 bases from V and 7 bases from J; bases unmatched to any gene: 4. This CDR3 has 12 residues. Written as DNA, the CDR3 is TGTGCCGCGAGGACAGGGAATTCACCCCTCCACTTT. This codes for CAARTGNSPLHF.

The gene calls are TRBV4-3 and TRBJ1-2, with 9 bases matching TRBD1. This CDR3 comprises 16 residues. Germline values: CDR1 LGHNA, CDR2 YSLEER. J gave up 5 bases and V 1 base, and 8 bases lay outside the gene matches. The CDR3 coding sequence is TGCGCCAGCAGCCAAGGACGGGACAGGGTCTTGTATGGCTACACCTTC. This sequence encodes CASSQGRDRVLYGYTF.

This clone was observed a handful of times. In DNA form, the CDR3 reads TGTGCCAGCAGCTTAATGGGACTAGGGGACAATGAGCAGTTCTTC. It codes for CASSLMGLGDNEQFF. The chain is built from TRBV11-1 and TRBJ2-1; 8 nucleotides align to TRBD2. CDR1 SGHAT and CDR2 FQDESV come from the germline V gene (reference sequence). The V gene end was trimmed by 2 bases and the J gene end by 5 bases; junction bases not matched to a gene: 5. The CDR3 has 15 residues.